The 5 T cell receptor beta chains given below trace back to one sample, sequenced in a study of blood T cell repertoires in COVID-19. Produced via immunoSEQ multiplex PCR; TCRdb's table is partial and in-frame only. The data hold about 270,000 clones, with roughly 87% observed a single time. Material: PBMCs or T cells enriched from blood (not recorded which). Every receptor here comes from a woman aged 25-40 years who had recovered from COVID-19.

The CDR3 region is CASSPKGARNTEAFF. For the CDR3, the DNA is TGCGCCAGCAGTCCGAAGGGGGCAAGGAACACTGAAGCTTTCTTT. The J gene is TRBJ1-1, the V gene TRBV10-1; 7 positions agree with TRBD1. Germline CDR1 is WNHNN and CDR2 is SYGVQD (reference sequence). The CDR3 consists of 15 residues. V was clipped by 5 bases and J by 1 base; unmatched bases: 7.

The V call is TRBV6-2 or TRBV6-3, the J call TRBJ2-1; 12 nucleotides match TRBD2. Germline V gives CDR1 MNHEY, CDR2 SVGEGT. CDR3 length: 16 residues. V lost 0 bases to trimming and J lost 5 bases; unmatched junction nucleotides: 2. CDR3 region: CASSYSPSGRDNEQFF. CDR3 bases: TGTGCCAGCAGTTACTCTCCTAGCGGGAGGGACAATGAGCAGTTCTTC.

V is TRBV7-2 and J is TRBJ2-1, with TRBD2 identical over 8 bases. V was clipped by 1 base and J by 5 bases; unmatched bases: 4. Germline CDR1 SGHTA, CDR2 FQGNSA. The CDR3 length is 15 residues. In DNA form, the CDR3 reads TGTGCCAGCAGCTTAGTAACGGGAGGGCACAATGAGCAGTTCTTC. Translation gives CASSLVTGGHNEQFF.

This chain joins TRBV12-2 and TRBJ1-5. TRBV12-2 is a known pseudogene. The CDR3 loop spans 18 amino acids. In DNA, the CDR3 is TGTGCAAGTCGCCCTACTGGAGCGGAAAGATATAGCAATCAGCCCCAGCATTTT. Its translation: CASRPTGAERYSNQPQHF.

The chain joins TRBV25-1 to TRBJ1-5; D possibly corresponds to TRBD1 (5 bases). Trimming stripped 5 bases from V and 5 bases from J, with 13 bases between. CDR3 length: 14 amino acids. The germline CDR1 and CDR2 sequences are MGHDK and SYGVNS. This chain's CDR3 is CASSPLGAHQPQHF. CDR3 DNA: TGTGCCAGCAGTCCGCTTGGGGCACATCAGCCCCAGCATTTT.